The rows below give T cell receptor beta chains drawn from one sample of a study of cytomegalovirus exposure and HLA in healthy donors. The repertoire was sequenced with immunoSEQ multiplex PCR; TCRdb's copy has only in-frame clones and lacks some. The profile shows some 150,000 clones, 85% to 90% of them singletons. Sequencing was done on a sample of PBMCs. Source of these receptors: a woman younger than 35 in good health and CMV-seropositive. The conserved cysteine and the conserved F or W are not part of the CDR3 here.

TRBJ2-2 TRBV27 ASSPLFRDSPTGELF
TRBJ2-2 TRBV27 ASTLIPPAANTGELF
TRBJ2-5 TRBV29-1 SIEGWSGSETQY
TRBJ1-1 TRBV6-6 ASSPTTEAF
TRBJ2-2 TRBV4-3 ASSQAERAPGGELF
TRBJ1-1 TRBV6-1 ASSGSGGVTEAF
TRBJ2-3 TRBV12-1 ASNEVLAGITDTQY
TRBJ2-4 TRBV5-1 ASSLAGGPIQY
TRBJ1-2 TRBV10-3 AIRGTDDSLGGYT
TRBJ2-3 TRBV27 ASSSPHGTDTQY
TRBJ2-5 TRBV5-1 ASRPQGRGWETQY
TRBJ2-5 TRBV4-1 ASSQGFGEGLETQY
TRBJ2-5 TRBV5-1 ASSLLRETQY
TRBJ2-7 TRBV5-1 ASSFPNHEQY
TRBJ2-5 TRBV23-1 ASSQSNETAQQETQY
TRBJ2-1 TRBV19 ASSAGQFLEQF
TRBJ1-2 TRBV9 ASSVGQGVYGYT
TRBJ2-4 TRBV28 ASSFHPNKNIQY
TRBJ2-1 TRBV28 ASSRGRENEQF
TRBJ2-3 TRBV5-1 ASSLVTTGGTDTQY
TRBJ2-3 TRBV30 AWGPRGGTDTQY
TRBJ2-7 TRBV7-2 ASRGGLAGVGEQY
TRBJ1-4 TRBV7-9 ASSPTGRNNEKLF
TRBJ2-2 TRBV7-2 ASSQYTGELF
TRBJ1-1 TRBV9 ASSPRLRGNLADEAF
TRBJ1-1 TRBV6-5 ASSYTGGRTEAF
TRBJ1-2 TRBV28 ASSNRVGYT
TRBJ2-7 TRBV18 ASSPLGTSGYEQY
TRBJ2-7 TRBV11-3 ASNPGTSGIYEQY
TRBJ2-7 TRBV6-1 ASSVKLDRLYSYEQY
TRBJ2-7 TRBV6-5 ASSYSRAGGREQY
TRBJ2-1 TRBV5-1 ASSLGLAGGEQF
TRBJ2-3 TRBV27 ASSLTPVGPDTQY
TRBJ2-2 TRBV6-5 ASTKLGELF
TRBJ1-1 TRBV19 ASGLGGTEAF
TRBJ2-7 TRBV15 ATSRERLGTSPSYEQY
TRBJ2-1 TRBV5-6 ASSAGLAGGYPF
TRBJ1-2 TRBV6-6 ASKQGSNYGYT
TRBJ1-4 TRBV6-1 ASSEYGGEKLF
TRBJ2-5 TRBV5-1 ASSYRGVSGRTGETQY
TRBJ2-6 TRBV29-1 SVLEAAGVVSGANVLT
TRBJ2-2 TRBV5-3 ARSFGGCTGELF
TRBJ2-1 TRBV4-3 ASSPPGVTYNEQF
TRBJ2-1 TRBV13 ASSSLAVSYNEQF